One and the same sample provided the 28 T cell receptor beta chains below, sequenced in a study of response to subunit inactivated influenza vaccine. TCRdb reprocessed the RT-PCR reads with MiXCR, giving one entry per CDR3 protein. The profile covers 600,000 to 700,000 distinct CDR3 sequences, with around 15% appearing a single time and 7.5% to 8% taken by the ten largest. The sequencing used PBMCs from blood, collected approximately 15 days before vaccination. All receptors come from a man aged 50 to 60 who received an inactivated influenza vaccine.

The chain uses TRBV3-1 and TRBJ2-3, with a tentative D call TRBD2 (5 bases). The length of the CDR3 is 18 residues. Germline V gene sequence: CDR1 LGHDT, CDR2 YNNKEL (reference sequence). The V end was cut by 3 bases, the J end by 3 bases, with 22 bases between. CDR3 DNA sequence: TGTGCCAGCAGCCATGAAGCCCCCGGGGTCGGATGGACAGATACGCAGTATTTT. Amino acid sequence: CASSHEAPGVGWTDTQYF.

In this sample, this clonotype turned up a few times. The chain is built from TRBV20-1 and TRBJ1-6; 8 nucleotides line up with TRBD1. Trimming at V came to 6 bases and at J to 3 bases, leaving 10 bases not matched to a gene. This CDR3 comprises 16 residues. The germline gives CDR1 DFQATT, CDR2 SNEGSKA (reference sequence). The CDR3 DNA follows: TGCAGTGCCGCTCCAGGACAGGGCCGCTATAATTCACCCCTCCACTTT. Protein sequence: CSAAPGQGRYNSPLHF.

The V call is TRBV20-1, the J call TRBJ2-1; TRBD2 aligns across 9 bases. The CDR3 loop spans 14 amino acids. CDR1 DFQATT and CDR2 SNEGSKA come from the germline V gene (reference sequence). V shed 5 bases, J shed 6 bases, and the junction held 8 bases outside the gene matches. CDR3: CSAQGLAFGNEQFF. In DNA form, the CDR3 reads TGCAGTGCTCAGGGACTAGCTTTTGGCAATGAGCAGTTCTTC.

This clonotype was observed a few times. The chain recombines TRBV20-1 with TRBJ2-2; D is unclear. The length of the CDR3 is 15 residues. Germline lookup yields CDR1 DFQATT and CDR2 SNEGSKA (reference sequence). V lost 0 bases, J lost 7 bases, and 15 bases lay in between. In nucleotides, the CDR3 is TGCAGTGCTAGAGATTTCACCCCTATTGGCGGGGAGCTGTTTTTT. Its protein product is CSARDFTPIGGELFF.

The chain employs TRBV12-3 or TRBV12-4 and TRBJ2-2; maybe TRBD1 (6 bases). The CDR3 is made up of 16 amino acids. Trimming shortened V by 6 bases and J by 7 bases, and 21 bases separated the two germline ends. CDR3 in amino acids: CASSKYERGWGGELFF. CDR3 in DNA: TGTGCCAGCAGCAAATACGAGAGGGGGTGGGGCGGGGAGCTGTTTTTT.

The table lists this clonotype with a few counts. The chain uses TRBV29-1 and TRBJ2-7; TRBD1 is a possible D gene (6 bases). The V gene lost 6 bases and the J gene lost 4 bases, with 13 bases spanning the gap. CDR1 and CDR2 from the germline V gene are SQVTM and ANQGSEA. This CDR3 contains 12 residues. CDR3 sequence (DNA): TGCAGCGTCACAGGGTTCAGGTACGAGCAGTACTTC. This codes for CSVTGFRYEQYF.

The V and J genes are TRBV9 and TRBJ1-2; TRBD1 aligns across 8 bases. In germline, CDR1 is SGDLS, CDR2 YYNGEE. The CDR3 extends over 15 amino acids. With 4 bases clipped from V and 4 bases from J, the junction kept 9 bases outside the gene matches. DNA for the CDR3: TGTGCCAGCAGCAGGACGACAGGGGTGGCCTATGGCTACACCTTC. Its protein is CASSRTTGVAYGYTF.

V is TRBV28 and J is TRBJ1-3; weak D call: TRBD1 (6 bases). V lost 1 base and J lost 3, with 16 bases in between. The CDR3 length is 17 residues. The germline V gene encodes CDR1 MDHEN and CDR2 SYDVKM. CDR3 bases: TGTGCCAGCAGTTTATCAGCCGGGGGCGAGGTTGGAAACACCATATATTTT. It specifies CASSLSAGGEVGNTIYF.

This chain uses TRBV7-9 with TRBJ1-4, with unresolved D. Trimming took 1 base from V and 15 from J, leaving 15 bases between them. The germline gives CDR1 SEHNR, CDR2 FQNEAQ (reference sequence). The CDR3 covers 13 residues. The CDR3 coding sequence is TGTGCCAGCAGCTTAGGTCTTGGCCCTTCATTGTTTTTT. This sequence encodes CASSLGLGPSLFF.

This chain links TRBV5-1 with TRBJ1-6; TRBD1 agrees at 7 bases. J gave up 10 bases and V 4 bases, and 8 bases lay outside the gene matches. The germline V gene encodes CDR1 SGHRS and CDR2 YFSETQ. This CDR3 comprises 14 residues. The DNA of the CDR3 is TGCGCCAGCAGCCCCGGACAGGAGTCATCACCCCTCCACTTT. It specifies CASSPGQESSPLHF. The full variable domain, its missing parts supplied by reference TRBV5-1 and TRBJ1-6, is KAGVTQTPRYLIKTRGQQVTLSCSPISGHRSVSWYQQTPGQGLQFLFEYFSETQRNKGNFPGRFSGRQFSNSRSEMNVSTLELGDSALYLCASSPGQESSPLHFGNGTRLTVT.

The sample holds a few counts of this clonotype. This chain connects TRBV4-1 to TRBJ1-1; no clear D gene. CDR1 and CDR2 (germline): MGHRA, YSYEKL. The germline V and J ends were trimmed by 0 bases and 0 bases, with 11 bases remaining between them. The CDR3 runs to 16 residues. The CDR3 loop reads CASSQEHGGLNTEAFF. CDR3 bases: TGCGCCAGCAGCCAAGAACACGGCGGCTTGAACACTGAAGCTTTCTTT.

This clonotype was found a few times. The chain carries TRBV5-1 and TRBJ1-2; TRBD1 matches 9 bases. This CDR3 region has 15 residues. V shed 3 bases, J shed 2 bases, and the junction held 5 bases outside the gene matches. Germline V gene lookup returns CDR1 SGHRS and CDR2 YFSETQ. CDR3 DNA: TGCGCCAGCAGCTGGGGGACAGGGCGCAACTATGGCTACACCTTC. Amino acids: CASSWGTGRNYGYTF.

This clonotype turned up a few times. The rearrangement uses TRBV10-3 and TRBJ2-7, with D uncertain. The CDR3 totals 14 residues. Per germline, CDR1 ENHRY and CDR2 SYGVKD. V shed 0 bases and J shed 3 bases, with 9 bases lying between them. Written as DNA, the CDR3 is TGTGCCATCAGTGAGTCATCTCTAAACTACGAGCAGTACTTC. Translated, it gives CAISESSLNYEQYF.

At least ten counts were recorded for this clonotype. The V and J genes are TRBV5-1 and TRBJ1-3, with D perhaps matching TRBD1 (5 bases). Germline-derived CDR1 and CDR2 are SGHRS and YFSETQ. V shed 0 bases and J shed 0 bases, with 13 bases lying between them. This CDR3 has 17 amino acids. The CDR3 here is CASSLGAGPSSGNTIYF. Here the CDR3 DNA reads TGCGCCAGCAGCTTGGGGGCAGGGCCTTCCTCTGGAAACACCATATATTTT. The variable domain in full, completed from reference TRBV5-1 and TRBJ1-3, reads KAGVTQTPRYLIKTRGQQVTLSCSPISGHRSVSWYQQTPGQGLQFLFEYFSETQRNKGNFPGRFSGRQFSNSRSEMNVSTLELGDSALYLCASSLGAGPSSGNTIYFGEGSWLTVV.

The gene calls are TRBV4-2 and TRBJ2-5; D is possibly TRBD2 (5 bases). V was shortened by 0 bases and J by 3 bases, with 8 bases between the two germline ends. The CDR3 has 14 amino acids. Germline CDR1 and CDR2: LGHNA and YNFKEQ. The CDR3 DNA reads as TGTGCCAGCAGCCAAGAGCGGGCGAAAGAGACCCAGTACTTC. Its translation: CASSQERAKETQYF.

This clonotype was recorded many times. The V call is TRBV5-1, the J call TRBJ2-3; D is possibly TRBD1 (7 bases). This CDR3 spans 18 amino acids. Germline V gene lookup returns CDR1 SGHRS and CDR2 YFSETQ. V was clipped by 0 bases and J by 6 bases, with 23 bases between them. In nucleotides, the CDR3 is TGCGCCAGCAGCTTGGCCCCAGGAGGGGGCGAATTTTCTGATACGCAGTATTTT. Translation gives CASSLAPGGGEFSDTQYF.

This clonotype was counted at least ten times. CDR3 protein: CASSLLGQENYGYTF. The DNA of the CDR3 is TGTGCCAGCAGTTTATTGGGACAGGAGAACTATGGCTACACCTTC. The V gene is TRBV28, the J gene TRBJ1-2, with 8 bases lining up with TRBD1. Unmatched junction bases numbered 3, after V lost 1 base and J lost 2 bases. The CDR3 loop spans 15 amino acids. Germline V gene lookup returns CDR1 MDHEN and CDR2 SYDVKM.

Only a few counts were recorded for this clonotype. This chain connects TRBV28 to TRBJ2-7, with TRBD1 matching 12 bases. Germline values: CDR1 MDHEN, CDR2 SYDVKM. V lost 7 bases to trimming and J lost 2 bases; unmatched junction nucleotides: 6. The CDR3 has 15 residues. This chain's CDR3 is CASTRGQGAPYEQYF. Here the CDR3 DNA reads TGTGCCAGCACGAGGGGACAGGGGGCCCCCTACGAGCAGTACTTC.

The rearrangement links TRBV6-1 to TRBJ2-7; the match to TRBD1 covers 10 bases. CDR1 is MNHNS and CDR2 is SASEGT in the germline V gene. Trimming cost V 6 bases and J 3 bases; bases outside gene matches: 5. The CDR3 is 14 amino acids. The CDR3 DNA follows: TGTGCCAGCAGGCCCGGGACAGGGGACTACGAGCAGTACTTC. Translating gives CASRPGTGDYEQYF.

The chain joins TRBV5-1 to TRBJ2-3, with TRBD2 as a possible D gene (5 bases). The V end was cut by 1 base, the J end by 0 bases, with 9 bases between. CDR1 is SGHRS, CDR2 YFSETQ, per germline. CDR3 length: 15 residues. The DNA of the CDR3 is TGCGCCAGCAGCTTGAACCTAGCCAGCACAGATACGCAGTATTTT. It yields the protein CASSLNLASTDTQYF.

The rearrangement uses TRBV3-1 and TRBJ2-6; D is perhaps TRBD1 (5 bases). Trimming removed 0 bases from V and 0 bases from J, with 15 bases in between. In germline, CDR1 is LGHDT, CDR2 YNNKEL (reference sequence). This CDR3 spans 19 amino acids. The CDR3 DNA is TGTGCCAGCAGCCAAGAGTTGGTACAGGCGACCTCTGGGGCCAACGTCCTGACTTTC. This codes for CASSQELVQATSGANVLTF.

This clonotype appeared a few times. This chain connects TRBV5-5 to TRBJ2-7; TRBD1 agrees at 9 bases. CDR1 and CDR2 from the germline V gene are SGHKS and YYEKEE (reference sequence). The CDR3 has 14 residues. J lost 9 bases, V lost 1 base, and 8 bases had no gene match. CDR3 loop: CASSLNRGLSVQYF. CDR3 coding DNA: TGTGCCAGCAGCTTGAACAGGGGGCTGAGTGTGCAGTACTTC.

The CDR3 sequence: CASSQNGGYYNEQFF. In DNA, the CDR3 is TGCGCCAGCAGCCAGAACGGGGGCTACTACAATGAGCAGTTCTTC. The J gene is TRBJ2-1, the V gene TRBV5-1; D is tentatively TRBD1 or TRBD2 (6 bases each). V was trimmed by 4 bases and J by 3 bases, leaving 14 bases between them. CDR1 and CDR2 from the germline V gene are SGHRS and YFSETQ. This CDR3 comprises 15 residues.

This clonotype came up many times. The chain uses TRBV5-1 and TRBJ1-6, with TRBD1 matching over 8 bases. The V segment lost 4 bases and the J segment 10 bases; nucleotides outside the gene matches: 7. The germline V gene encodes CDR1 SGHRS and CDR2 YFSETQ. The CDR3 contains 14 residues. The CDR3 coding sequence is TGCGCCAGCAGCGATGGACAGGGACCGTCACCCCTCCACTTT. As protein: CASSDGQGPSPLHF.

This clonotype has ten or more counts. The rearrangement links TRBV28 to TRBJ1-4; 12 nucleotides line up with TRBD1. The V gene end was trimmed by 2 bases and the J gene end by 6 bases; junction bases not matched to a gene: 10. The V gene's germline CDR1 is MDHEN and CDR2 SYDVKM. The CDR3 loop spans 18 amino acids. The CDR3 protein is CASSLNSGTGGFDEKLFF. The CDR3, as DNA: TGTGCCAGCAGTTTAAATAGCGGGACAGGGGGCTTTGATGAAAAACTGTTTTTT.

The rearrangement uses TRBV10-3 and TRBJ1-4; tentatively, D is TRBD1 (6 bases). This CDR3 spans 14 amino acids. Trimming removed 0 bases at V and 8 bases at J, with 10 bases between. Per germline, CDR1 ENHRY and CDR2 SYGVKD. In DNA form, the CDR3 reads TGTGCCATCAGTGAGTCCAGGGGAAACGAAAAACTGTTTTTT. The encoded protein is CAISESRGNEKLFF.

This clonotype was seen repeatedly, ten times or more. The chain carries TRBV29-1 and TRBJ2-2; D may be TRBD1 (5 bases). V lost 4 bases, J lost 0 bases, and 6 bases lay in between. The length of the CDR3 is 13 residues. The V gene's germline CDR1 is SQVTM and CDR2 ANQGSEA. The chain's CDR3 is CSVGQTNTGELFF. CDR3 in DNA: TGCAGCGTTGGACAGACGAACACCGGGGAGCTGTTTTTT.

The V and J genes are TRBV12-3 or TRBV12-4 and TRBJ2-3; D is uncertain. The CDR3 has 15 amino acids. Trimming left V 6 bases short and J 0 bases short, with 13 bases between. CDR3 sequence (DNA): TGTGCCAGCAGCCCCCCAGTTACTAGCACAGATACGCAGTATTTT. The encoded protein is CASSPPVTSTDTQYF.